This T cell receptor beta chain was documented in a study of T cells expressing NK-cell markers. Whole-study context: Sorted CD3+CD56+NKG2C+, CD3+CD56+NKG2C- and CD3+CD56-NKG2C+ T-cell subsets were beta-chain profiled. Regarding the study as a whole: Expanded NKG2C+ T cell clones had unclear HCMV specificity.

The CDR3 loop spans 16 amino acids. In germline, CDR1 is DFQATT, CDR2 SNEGSKA (reference sequence). TCRdb reprocessed the 5' RACE reads and reports one entry per CDR3 protein, with no DNA. The data include some 280,000 distinct CDR3 sequences; the top ten clones carry under 0.5%. As concerns this clonotype: What it binds is unknown.

V usage is TRBV20-1 and J usage is TRBJ2-7; TCRdb's D call, TRBD2, is unchecked because there is no DNA. Sequences were obtained from blood T cells: a sorted CD56 or NKG2C T cell subset, CD4+ or CD8+ T cells, or bulk PBMC T cells (not recorded which). The TCR originated in a man between 18 and 29 years old in good health. CDR3 in amino acids: CSAGLATFGGSYEQYF.